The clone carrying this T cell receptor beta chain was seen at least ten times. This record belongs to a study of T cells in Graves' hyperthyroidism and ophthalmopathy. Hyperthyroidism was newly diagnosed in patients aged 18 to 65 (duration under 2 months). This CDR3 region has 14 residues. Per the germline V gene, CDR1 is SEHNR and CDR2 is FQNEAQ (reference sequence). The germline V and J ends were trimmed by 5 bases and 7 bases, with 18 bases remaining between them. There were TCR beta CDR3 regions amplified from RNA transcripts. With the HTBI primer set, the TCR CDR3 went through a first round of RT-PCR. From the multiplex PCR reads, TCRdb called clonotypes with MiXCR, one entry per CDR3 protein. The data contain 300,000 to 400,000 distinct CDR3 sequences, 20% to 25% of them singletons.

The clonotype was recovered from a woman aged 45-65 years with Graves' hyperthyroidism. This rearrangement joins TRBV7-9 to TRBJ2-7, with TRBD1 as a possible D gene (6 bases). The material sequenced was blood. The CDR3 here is CASSRGEGVGEQYF. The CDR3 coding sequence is TGTGCCAGCAGCCGCGGCGAGGGGGTGGGGGAGCAGTACTTC.